A selection of T cell receptor beta chains follows, all from one sample in a study of metastatic and nonmetastatic thyroid tumors. TCRdb re-called clones from the PCR reads using MiXCR. In the table there are more than 40,000 clones, 16% of which are singletons. Sequencing used blood. These receptors were taken from a female donor with papillary thyroid cancer or a benign thyroid nodule (not recorded which). Some clones in this sample may be carry-over from other donors' samples. Each CDR3 is given with its conserved first and last residue. A D gene is named only where the DNA matches it firmly. The listing skips clone size in some rows; elsewhere it reads once, few, many or a size class.

d_call: TRBD1
j_call: TRBJ2-1
v_call: TRBV6-5
clone_size: NA
cdr3_nt: TGTGCCAGCCGTTCCGAGACAGGGGAAGACAATGAGCAGTTCTTC
cdr3_aa: CASRSETGEDNEQFF

d_call: NA
j_call: TRBJ2-2
v_call: TRBV12-3/TRBV12-4
clone_size: medium-sized
cdr3_nt: TGTGCCAGCAGTTTAAGGGGGATGGGCACCGGGGAGCTGTTTTTT
cdr3_aa: CASSLRGMGTGELFF

d_call: NA
j_call: TRBJ1-2
v_call: TRBV20-1
clone_size: many
cdr3_nt: TGCAGTGCTATTTCGGGCTATGGCTACACCTTC
cdr3_aa: CSAISGYGYTF

d_call: NA
j_call: TRBJ2-1
v_call: TRBV6-1
clone_size: NA
cdr3_nt: TGTGCCAGCACCTCAAGCGGTATAGATGAGCAGTTCTTC
cdr3_aa: CASTSSGIDEQFF

d_call: NA
j_call: TRBJ2-3
v_call: TRBV9
clone_size: NA
cdr3_nt: TGTGCCAGCAGCGTGGATAGCACAGATACGCAGTATTTT
cdr3_aa: CASSVDSTDTQYF

d_call: TRBD2
j_call: TRBJ2-5
v_call: TRBV12-3/TRBV12-4
clone_size: many
cdr3_nt: TGTGCCAGCAGGCGACGCCCACTAGCGGAAGAGACCCAGTACTTC
cdr3_aa: CASRRRPLAEETQYF

d_call: TRBD2
j_call: TRBJ2-3
v_call: TRBV20-1
clone_size: few
cdr3_nt: TGCAGTGCTAGAGCGATAGCGGGGAGCACAGATACGCAGTATTTT
cdr3_aa: CSARAIAGSTDTQYF

d_call: TRBD2
j_call: TRBJ2-2
v_call: TRBV28
clone_size: NA
cdr3_nt: TGTGCCAGCTCCCGACTAGCGGGGCGGCTCGGGGAGCTGTTTTTT
cdr3_aa: CASSRLAGRLGELFF

d_call: NA
j_call: TRBJ2-1
v_call: TRBV19
clone_size: many
cdr3_nt: TGTGCCAGTAGTATAGGAGACTTCTACAATGAGCAGTTCTTC
cdr3_aa: CASSIGDFYNEQFF

d_call: NA
j_call: TRBJ1-1
v_call: TRBV6-1
clone_size: few
cdr3_nt: TGTGCCAGCAGTGAAGCGAGGGAATGGGCCACTGAAGCTTTCTTT
cdr3_aa: CASSEAREWATEAFF

d_call: NA
j_call: TRBJ2-6
v_call: TRBV28
clone_size: few
cdr3_nt: TGTGCCAGCAGTACCCGGGCGGGTGCCAACGTCCTGACTTTC
cdr3_aa: CASSTRAGANVLTF

d_call: NA
j_call: TRBJ2-2
v_call: TRBV24-1
clone_size: many
cdr3_nt: TGTGCCACCAGTGCCGACAGGCTAGGATCCGGGGAGCTGTTTTTT
cdr3_aa: CATSADRLGSGELFF

d_call: NA
j_call: TRBJ1-2
v_call: TRBV28
clone_size: many
cdr3_nt: TGTGCCAGCAGTTTCTCCGACAGGGGCTACACCTTC
cdr3_aa: CASSFSDRGYTF